Below, 18 T cell receptor beta chains from the same sample are listed, as sequenced in a study of T cells in localized non-small cell lung cancer. Libraries were prepared by immunoSEQ multiplex PCR; TCRdb keeps only in-frame clonotypes and omits some of them. This table has approximately 1,500 clones, approximately 20% appearing once. Sequences were derived from lung tumor tissue, sampled before any cancer treatment. The source is a male donor aged 60 or older with stage III squamous cell lung carcinoma.

V gene TRBV25-1 combines with J gene TRBJ2-7; 9 nucleotides align to TRBD1. This CDR3 comprises 14 residues. CDR1 and CDR2 from the germline V gene are MGHDK and SYGVNS. J lost 3 bases, V lost 8 bases, and 8 bases had no gene match. CDR3 protein: CASGNRDRVYEQYF. Written as DNA, the CDR3 is TGTGCCAGCGGGAACCGGGACAGGGTCTACGAGCAGTACTTC.

This clone was recorded a few times. J is TRBJ2-1 and V is TRBV19, with 9 positions matching TRBD2. Germline V gene data show CDR1 as LNHDA and CDR2 as SQIVND (reference sequence). V was pared by 5 bases and J by 6 bases, with 11 bases of the junction left unmatched. This CDR3 contains 16 residues. The CDR3: CASSAQAGGSFNEQFF. Here the CDR3 DNA reads TGTGCCAGTAGTGCACAAGCGGGGGGTAGTTTCAATGAGCAGTTCTTC.

This clone has just a few counts. The chain carries TRBV4-1 and TRBJ2-1; 9 bases align to TRBD2. From germline, CDR1 is MGHRA and CDR2 YSYEKL. After removal of 4 bases from V and 1 base from J, the junction contained 2 bases not matched to a gene. The CDR3 length is 15 residues. CDR3 in DNA: TGCGCCAGCAGCCGAAGCGGGGGGTCCTACAATGAGCAGTTCTTC. Its translation: CASSRSGGSYNEQFF.

V gene TRBV25-1 combines with J gene TRBJ2-1; 9 bases agree with TRBD2. In germline, CDR1 is MGHDK, CDR2 SYGVNS. J was trimmed by 5 bases and V by 2 bases; bases with no gene match: 1. The CDR3 sequence is 14 residues long. The CDR3 bases are TGTGCCAGCAGTGAAGGCGGGGGGGACAATGAGCAGTTCTTC. Residues: CASSEGGGDNEQFF.

CDR3 coding DNA: TGTGCCAGTAGGGGATTGGGGACAATAGATACGCAGTATTTT. Its protein is CASRGLGTIDTQYF. The rearrangement joins TRBV19 to TRBJ2-3, with D perhaps matching TRBD1 (6 bases). The CDR3 loop spans 14 amino acids. V was pared by 6 bases and J by 5 bases, with 15 bases between. Per the germline V gene, CDR1 is LNHDA and CDR2 is SQIVND (reference sequence).

In its sample, this clone is medium-sized. The chain joins TRBV9 to TRBJ2-3; 11 bases match TRBD2. J was trimmed by 3 bases and V by 3 bases; bases with no gene match: 6. From germline, CDR1 is SGDLS and CDR2 YYNGEE. The CDR3 is 16 residues long. The CDR3 here is CASSATSGESTDTQYF. In DNA, the CDR3 is TGTGCCAGCAGCGCGACTAGCGGGGAATCGACAGATACGCAGTATTTT.

This clone was seen more than once but under ten times. This sequence joins TRBV6-8 and TRBJ1-6; D is perhaps TRBD1 (5 bases). The CDR3 has 18 amino acids. V lost 6 bases and J lost 13, with 31 bases in between. CDR1 is MNHGY and CDR2 is SAAAGT in the germline V gene. This CDR3 reads CASSVIGHFKGPSTPLHF. The DNA for the CDR3 is TGTGCCAGCAGCGTTATCGGCCATTTCAAGGGACCTTCTACGCCCCTCCACTTT.

V and J are TRBV6-8 and TRBJ2-5, with 8 nucleotides matching TRBD2. V gave up 5 bases and J gave up 3 bases; unmatched junction bases: 5. The germline gives CDR1 MNHGY, CDR2 SAAAGT. This CDR3 is built from 14 residues. The CDR3 reads CASSPRGAEETQYF. The CDR3 DNA reads TGTGCCAGCAGTCCGCGGGGGGCAGAAGAGACCCAGTACTTC.

This clone appeared a few times. The V and J genes are TRBV2 and TRBJ2-2; no clear D gene. The CDR3 contains 14 residues. With 3 bases removed from V and 4 bases from J, the gap between germline ends came to 9 bases. Germline CDR1 is SNHLY and CDR2 is FYNNEI. CDR3 bases: TGTGCCAGCAGTGATTTCATCTCCACCGGGGAGCTGTTTTTT. It codes for CASSDFISTGELFF.

DNA for the CDR3: TGTGCCTGGAGTGTATATTCCGACCCTACAGGGGTTGAGCAGTTCTTC. Protein product: CAWSVYSDPTGVEQFF. This chain links TRBV30 with TRBJ2-1, with TRBD1 matching over 7 bases. V lost 0 bases to trimming and J lost 9 bases; unmatched junction nucleotides: 14. CDR1 and CDR2 (germline): GTSNPN, SVGIG (reference sequence). CDR3 length: 16 amino acids.

This clone was seen a few times. The chain is built from TRBV5-1 and TRBJ1-2; D gene uncertain. Germline loops: CDR1 SGHRS, CDR2 YFSETQ. V dropped 5 bases and J dropped 5 bases, with 19 bases sitting between them. The CDR3 contains 15 residues. The CDR3 loop is CASRIAWSGQYGYTF. CDR3 coding DNA: TGCGCCAGCAGGATCGCATGGAGTGGGCAGTATGGCTACACCTTC.

This clone was counted between two and nine times. The V and J genes are TRBV30 and TRBJ1-2; TRBD1 agrees at 10 bases. The V segment lost 5 bases and the J segment 5 bases; nucleotides outside the gene matches: 2. Germline V gene lookup returns CDR1 GTSNPN and CDR2 SVGIG (reference sequence). The CDR3 has 12 amino acids. In DNA, the CDR3 is TGTGCCTGGGGGGGACAGGGGTATGGCTACACCTTC. It yields the protein CAWGGQGYGYTF. Supplemented by reference TRBV30 and TRBJ1-2, the full variable domain reads SQTIHQWPATLVQPVGSPLSLECTVEGTSNPNLYWYRQAAGRGLQLLFYSVGIGQISSEVPQNLSASRPQDRQFILSSKKLLLSDSGFYLCAWGGQGYGYTFGSGTRLTVV.

With regard to this clone: One end of the junction fails to match germline, which may point to a read error. The chain links TRBV7-6 to TRBJ2-5; 9 positions agree with TRBD2. The CDR3 totals 15 residues. Germline V gene lookup returns CDR1 SGHVS and CDR2 FNYEAQ. For the CDR3, the DNA is TGTGCTAGCAGCTTCAGCGGGGGGATCCAAGAGACCCAGTACTTC. Its translation: CASSFSGGIQETQYF.

This clone was seen a few times. V gene TRBV5-1 combines with J gene TRBJ1-4; 7 nucleotides align to TRBD1. V lost 4 bases and J lost 8; bases outside the gene matches: 8. The CDR3 is 14 amino acids. Looked up from germline, CDR1 is SGHRS and CDR2 is YFSETQ. The CDR3 sequence: CASSPGTVGEKLFF. DNA of the CDR3: TGCGCCAGCAGCCCTGGGACAGTGGGGGAAAAACTGTTTTTT.

This clone has only a few counts. The rearrangement joins TRBV6-8 to TRBJ2-2; D is unresolved. CDR1 and CDR2 (germline): MNHGY, SAAAGT. The CDR3 is 17 amino acids. The V end lost 7 bases, the J end lost 0 bases, and 18 bases lay between the germline ends. CDR3 loop: CASKRYGELANTGELFF. DNA for the CDR3: TGTGCCAGCAAGAGATATGGGGAACTCGCGAACACCGGGGAGCTGTTTTTT.

The chain combines TRBV15 with TRBJ1-2; the D is unclear. Deletions cut 0 bases from V and 5 bases from J, with 10 bases between. The CDR3 runs 14 residues. CDR1 is LNHNV, CDR2 YYDKDF, per germline (reference sequence). The chain's CDR3 is CATSRDYAGYGYTF. The DNA of the CDR3 is TGTGCCACCAGCAGAGATTATGCGGGGTATGGCTACACCTTC.

V usage is TRBV25-1 and J usage is TRBJ1-1; D gene unclear. Germline assignment: CDR1 MGHDK and CDR2 SYGVNS. The CDR3 sequence is 13 residues long. V shed 2 bases and J shed 4 bases, with 8 bases lying between them. The CDR3 sequence is CASSETDFTEAFF. Written as DNA, the CDR3 is TGTGCCAGCAGTGAAACAGATTTCACTGAAGCTTTCTTT.

The rearrangement links TRBV30 to TRBJ2-7, with 9 bases identical to TRBD1. V trimming: 2 bases; J trimming: 1 base; junction bases outside the gene matches: 9. This CDR3 has 16 amino acids. The V gene's germline CDR1 is GTSNPN and CDR2 SVGIG (reference sequence). The CDR3 coding sequence is TGTGCCTGGAGTTGGGGCCGACAGGGGGTGTCCTACGAGCAGTACTTC. This sequence encodes CAWSWGRQGVSYEQYF.